This is a list of T cell receptor beta chains from one sample in a study of shared T cell receptors in the human thymus. Profiling relied on immunoSEQ multiplex PCR, and the TCRdb table lists in-frame clones only, not all of them. Of more than 300,000 clones in the sample, around 93% are singletons; the top ten hold approximately 0.02%. The specimen sequenced was thymocytes. The source of these receptors is a human donor. The CDR3 runs from the conserved cysteine through the conserved F or W. D genes are given only for firm matches. Clone size appears in some rows only: once, few, many, or a class for an expanded clone.

clone_size: -
d_call: -
j_call: TRBJ2-7
v_call: TRBV5-6
cdr3_aa: CASSRGKGFYEQYF
cdr3_nt: TGTGCCAGCAGCCGGGGGAAGGGTTTCTACGAGCAGTACTTC

clone_size: -
d_call: -
j_call: TRBJ1-5
v_call: TRBV21-1
cdr3_aa: CASSKAARGLQPQHF
cdr3_nt: TGTGCCAGCAGCAAAGCGGCCAGGGGGCTGCAGCCCCAGCATTTT

clone_size: once
d_call: -
j_call: TRBJ1-1
v_call: TRBV11-1
cdr3_aa: CASSLGGPDTEAFF
cdr3_nt: TGTGCCAGCAGCTTGGGCGGGCCAGACACCGAAGCTTTCTTT

clone_size: -
d_call: -
j_call: TRBJ2-2
v_call: TRBV10-1
cdr3_aa: CASSKGAGELFF
cdr3_nt: TGCGCCAGCAGTAAGGGGGCCGGGGAGCTGTTTTTT

clone_size: few
d_call: -
j_call: TRBJ1-3
v_call: TRBV28
cdr3_aa: CASSYFGGSWSGNTIYF
cdr3_nt: TGTGCCAGCAGTTATTTTGGGGGGAGTTGGTCTGGAAACACCATATATTTT

clone_size: -
d_call: -
j_call: TRBJ2-1
v_call: TRBV4-3
cdr3_aa: CASSRGILLWNEQFF
cdr3_nt: TGCGCCAGCAGCCGAGGGATTCTCTTATGGAATGAGCAGTTCTTC

clone_size: -
d_call: TRBD1
j_call: TRBJ1-5
v_call: TRBV5-3
cdr3_aa: CARSLGTGGRSYSNQPQHF
cdr3_nt: TGTGCCAGAAGCTTGGGGACAGGGGGGAGATCATATAGCAATCAGCCCCAGCATTTT

clone_size: -
d_call: TRBD2
j_call: TRBJ2-5
v_call: TRBV15
cdr3_aa: CATSRDRSGGHQETQYF
cdr3_nt: TGTGCCACCAGCAGAGACCGTAGCGGGGGGCACCAAGAGACCCAGTACTTC

clone_size: -
d_call: -
j_call: TRBJ2-7
v_call: TRBV2
cdr3_aa: CASSGYSGGSYEQYF
cdr3_nt: TGTGCCAGCAGTGGTTATAGCGGTGGCTCCTACGAGCAGTACTTC

clone_size: -
d_call: TRBD1
j_call: TRBJ1-3
v_call: TRBV6-6
cdr3_aa: CASSRTGLKDTIYF
cdr3_nt: TGTGCCAGCAGTCGGACAGGGTTAAAGGACACCATATATTTT

clone_size: -
d_call: -
j_call: TRBJ2-5
v_call: TRBV10-2
cdr3_aa: CASRTEPQETQYF
cdr3_nt: TGCGCCAGCAGGACAGAGCCCCAAGAGACCCAGTACTTC

clone_size: -
d_call: -
j_call: TRBJ2-6
v_call: TRBV5-4
cdr3_aa: CASSWAGSGANVLTF
cdr3_nt: TGTGCCAGCAGTTGGGCCGGCTCTGGGGCCAACGTCCTGACTTTC

clone_size: -
d_call: -
j_call: TRBJ2-1
v_call: TRBV5-8
cdr3_aa: CASSLVYNEQFF
cdr3_nt: TGTGCCAGCAGCTTGGTTTACAATGAGCAGTTCTTC

clone_size: -
d_call: -
j_call: TRBJ1-3
v_call: TRBV6-5
cdr3_aa: CASSSRVAGNTIYF
cdr3_nt: TGTGCCAGCAGTTCCAGGGTGGCGGGAAACACCATATATTTT

clone_size: few
d_call: -
j_call: TRBJ1-1
v_call: TRBV7-9
cdr3_aa: CASSPRQPDTEAFF
cdr3_nt: TGTGCCAGCAGCCCTAGACAACCCGACACTGAAGCTTTCTTT

clone_size: -
d_call: -
j_call: TRBJ1-1
v_call: TRBV4-1
cdr3_aa: CASSKRERGIKNTEAFF
cdr3_nt: TGCGCCAGCAGCAAAAGGGAAAGGGGTATAAAGAACACTGAAGCTTTCTTT

clone_size: once
d_call: -
j_call: TRBJ2-1
v_call: TRBV5-1
cdr3_aa: CASSLDWDNEQFF
cdr3_nt: TGCGCCAGCAGCTTAGACTGGGACAATGAGCAGTTCTTC

clone_size: -
d_call: -
j_call: TRBJ1-4
v_call: TRBV7-2
cdr3_aa: CASSTRADPNEKLFF
cdr3_nt: TGTGCCAGCAGTACCCGGGCGGACCCAAATGAAAAACTGTTTTTT

clone_size: -
d_call: TRBD2
j_call: TRBJ2-2
v_call: TRBV6-5
cdr3_aa: CASSTRTSLAGELFF
cdr3_nt: TGTGCCAGCAGTACAAGGACTAGCCTCGCCGGGGAGCTGTTTTTT

clone_size: -
d_call: TRBD2
j_call: TRBJ2-7
v_call: TRBV13
cdr3_aa: CASNLGRAYEQYF
cdr3_nt: TGTGCCAGCAACCTAGGGAGGGCCTACGAGCAGTACTTC

clone_size: -
d_call: TRBD2
j_call: TRBJ2-7
v_call: TRBV7-2
cdr3_aa: CASSRSGSSYEQYF
cdr3_nt: TGTGCCAGCAGCCGAAGCGGGAGCTCCTACGAGCAGTACTTC

clone_size: -
d_call: -
j_call: TRBJ2-3
v_call: TRBV10-1
cdr3_aa: CASSVGGISTDTQYF
cdr3_nt: TGCGCCAGCAGTGTAGGAGGAATAAGCACAGATACGCAGTATTTT

clone_size: -
d_call: -
j_call: TRBJ1-4
v_call: TRBV6-1
cdr3_aa: CASSRVGEKLFF
cdr3_nt: TGTGCCAGCAGCAGGGTAGGAGAAAAACTGTTTTTT

clone_size: once
d_call: -
j_call: TRBJ2-5
v_call: TRBV28
cdr3_aa: CASKSLMGLPIETQYF
cdr3_nt: TGTGCCAGCAAATCCCTAATGGGACTGCCCATAGAGACCCAGTACTTC

clone_size: -
d_call: -
j_call: TRBJ2-3
v_call: TRBV10-3
cdr3_aa: CAISEWAGALTDTQYF
cdr3_nt: TGTGCCATCAGTGAGTGGGCGGGGGCCCTCACAGATACGCAGTATTTT

clone_size: -
d_call: -
j_call: TRBJ2-6
v_call: TRBV7-2
cdr3_aa: CASSSPEAGVSSGANVLTF
cdr3_nt: TGTGCCAGCAGCTCCCCCGAGGCGGGCGTAAGCTCTGGGGCCAACGTCCTGACTTTC

clone_size: -
d_call: TRBD2
j_call: TRBJ2-2
v_call: TRBV2
cdr3_aa: CASRGLAGGTGELFF
cdr3_nt: TGTGCCAGCAGGGGACTAGCGGGAGGGACCGGGGAGCTGTTTTTT

clone_size: -
d_call: -
j_call: TRBJ2-5
v_call: TRBV27
cdr3_aa: CASSFIRAGVQETQYF
cdr3_nt: TGTGCCAGCAGTTTTATTCGGGCGGGTGTCCAAGAGACCCAGTACTTC

clone_size: once
d_call: TRBD1
j_call: TRBJ2-4
v_call: TRBV19
cdr3_aa: CASSIRAEVRQGIKNIQYF
cdr3_nt: TGTGCCAGTAGTATACGGGCTGAGGTTCGACAGGGGATCAAAAACATTCAGTACTTC

clone_size: -
d_call: TRBD1
j_call: TRBJ1-2
v_call: TRBV27
cdr3_aa: CASNYSWGTGDGYTF
cdr3_nt: TGTGCCAGCAACTATTCGTGGGGGACAGGGGATGGCTACACCTTC

clone_size: -
d_call: -
j_call: TRBJ2-7
v_call: TRBV27
cdr3_aa: CASSHGTSVDIEQYF
cdr3_nt: TGTGCCAGCAGCCATGGGACGAGCGTTGATATCGAGCAGTACTTC

clone_size: -
d_call: -
j_call: TRBJ2-7
v_call: TRBV30
cdr3_aa: CAWITGGDEQYF
cdr3_nt: TGTGCCTGGATCACAGGGGGGGACGAGCAGTACTTC

clone_size: -
d_call: TRBD2
j_call: TRBJ2-1
v_call: TRBV9
cdr3_aa: CASSPRTSISYNEQFF
cdr3_nt: TGTGCCAGCAGCCCGCGGACTAGTATAAGCTACAATGAGCAGTTCTTC

clone_size: -
d_call: -
j_call: TRBJ2-1
v_call: TRBV19
cdr3_aa: CASRLSGEGEQFF
cdr3_nt: TGTGCCAGTAGGCTTTCAGGGGAAGGTGAGCAGTTCTTC

clone_size: -
d_call: -
j_call: TRBJ2-5
v_call: TRBV18
cdr3_aa: CASSPQEGETQYF
cdr3_nt: TGTGCCAGCTCACCACAAGAAGGAGAGACCCAGTACTTC

clone_size: -
d_call: -
j_call: TRBJ1-5
v_call: TRBV28
cdr3_aa: CASIPGRTNQPQHF
cdr3_nt: TGTGCCAGCATTCCGGGACGGACGAATCAGCCCCAGCATTTT

clone_size: -
d_call: TRBD1
j_call: TRBJ1-2
v_call: TRBV28
cdr3_aa: CASSGTGPNYGYTF
cdr3_nt: TGTGCCAGCAGTGGGACAGGGCCAAACTATGGCTACACCTTC

clone_size: -
d_call: -
j_call: TRBJ2-7
v_call: TRBV15
cdr3_aa: CATSRVQRATGTPPPNYEQYF
cdr3_nt: TGTGCCACCAGCAGAGTGCAAAGGGCGACTGGGACCCCTCCTCCCAACTACGAGCAGTACTTC

clone_size: -
d_call: -
j_call: TRBJ1-5
v_call: TRBV6-1
cdr3_aa: CASSDSQGMDQPQHF
cdr3_nt: TGTGCCAGCAGTGATAGCCAGGGGATGGATCAGCCCCAGCATTTT